The clone carrying this TCR beta chain was detected many times. Its specificity is unknown. The V gene's germline CDR1 is DFQATT and CDR2 SNEGSKA (reference sequence). The CDR3 runs to 16 residues. Trimming cost V 0 bases and J 2 bases; bases outside gene matches: 6. This specimen belongs to a study of T cells in Graves' hyperthyroidism and ophthalmopathy. Study-level background: Staff took peripheral blood when the initial diagnosis was made, before any treatment began. The study, taken as a whole, reports: Ophthalmopathy was told apart from stable hyperthyroidism by a 13 V-J model.

Inclusion characteristics of ophthalmopathy patients comprised a Clinical Activity Score of at least 3, a NOSPECS grade of at least 4, and duration under 3 months. RNA transcripts served as the template for amplifying TCR beta CDR3 regions. First-round RT-PCR targeting the TCR CDR3 was performed with the HTBI primer set. TCRdb independently ran MiXCR on the multiplex PCR reads; one entry per CDR3 protein. The sample records 390,000 or so distinct CDR3 sequences, around 15% being singletons. This chain uses TRBV20-1 with TRBJ2-2, with TRBD1 matching 7 bases. The clonotype comes from a man younger than 30 with Graves' ophthalmopathy. The sample comprised blood. CDR3 DNA: TGCAGTGCTAGAGATCGTGAGGGGGCAAACACCGGGGAGCTGTTTTTT. Translation: CSARDREGANTGELFF.